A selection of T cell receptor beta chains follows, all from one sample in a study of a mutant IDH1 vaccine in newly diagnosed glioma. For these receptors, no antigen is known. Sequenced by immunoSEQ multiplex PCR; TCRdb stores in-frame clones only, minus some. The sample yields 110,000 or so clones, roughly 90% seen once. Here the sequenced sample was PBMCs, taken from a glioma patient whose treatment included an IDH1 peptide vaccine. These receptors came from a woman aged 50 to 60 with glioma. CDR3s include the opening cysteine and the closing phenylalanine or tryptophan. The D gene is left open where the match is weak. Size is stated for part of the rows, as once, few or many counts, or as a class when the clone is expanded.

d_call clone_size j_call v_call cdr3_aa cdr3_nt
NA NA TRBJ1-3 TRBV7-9 CASSSVGGSGNTIYF TGTGCCAGCAGCTCGGTAGGGGGCTCTGGAAACACCATATATTTT
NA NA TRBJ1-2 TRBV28 CASSFKGYGYTF TGTGCCAGCAGTTTCAAGGGGTATGGCTACACCTTC
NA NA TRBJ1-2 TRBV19 CASTAFDSSNYGYTF TGTGCCAGTACCGCTTTTGACAGCTCTAACTATGGCTACACCTTC
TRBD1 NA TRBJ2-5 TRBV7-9 CASSYPRQGRETQYF TGTGCCAGCAGCTACCCCCGACAGGGCCGGGAGACCCAGTACTTC
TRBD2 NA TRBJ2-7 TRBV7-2 CASKPIRGRGEQYF TGTGCCAGCAAACCGATCCGGGGGAGGGGCGAGCAGTACTTC
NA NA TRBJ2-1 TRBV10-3 CAISESLSADEQFF TGTGCCATCAGTGAGTCCCTCAGCGCTGATGAGCAGTTCTTC
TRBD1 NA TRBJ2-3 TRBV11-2 CASSSLPRDRSQDTQYF TGTGCCAGCAGCTCCCTCCCCCGGGACAGGAGCCAAGATACGCAGTATTTT
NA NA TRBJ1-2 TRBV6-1 CASREPSGTGYGYTF TGTGCCAGCAGAGAACCCTCGGGTACTGGGTATGGCTACACCTTC
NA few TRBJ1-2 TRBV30 CAWSVLYNQGVGANYGYTF TGTGCCTGGAGTGTACTCTACAACCAGGGTGTTGGAGCGAACTATGGCTACACCTTC
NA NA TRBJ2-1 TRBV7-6 CASSPAPDNEQFF TGTGCCAGCAGCCCAGCCCCAGACAATGAGCAGTTCTTC
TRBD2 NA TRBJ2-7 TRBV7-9 CASSEWTSGRAYEQYF TGTGCCAGCAGCGAATGGACTAGCGGGAGAGCCTACGAGCAGTACTTC
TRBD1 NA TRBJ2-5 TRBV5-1 CASSAGTGGYQETQYF TGCGCCAGCAGCGCGGGGACAGGCGGGTACCAAGAGACCCAGTACTTC
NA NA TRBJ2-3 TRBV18 CASSPPGADTQYF TGTGCCAGCTCACCACCAGGCGCAGATACGCAGTATTTT
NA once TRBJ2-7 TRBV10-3 CAISETAYEQYF TGTGCCATCAGTGAGACAGCCTACGAGCAGTACTTC
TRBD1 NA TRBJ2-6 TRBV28 CASSGFPGQGHSGANVLTF TGTGCCAGCAGTGGCTTCCCGGGACAGGGACACTCTGGGGCCAACGTCCTGACTTTC
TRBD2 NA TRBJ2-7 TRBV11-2 CASSLDLSSGTYEQYF TGTGCCAGCAGCTTAGATTTGTCTAGCGGGACCTACGAGCAGTACTTC
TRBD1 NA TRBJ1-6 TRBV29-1 CSVDSTGAPWLDNSPLHF TGCAGCGTTGATTCGACAGGGGCCCCTTGGTTGGATAATTCACCCCTCCACTTT
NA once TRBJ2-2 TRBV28 CASSFSGDTGELFF TGTGCCAGCAGTTTTTCAGGGGACACCGGGGAGCTGTTTTTT
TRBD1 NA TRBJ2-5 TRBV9 CASSVGGTGEMETQYF TGTGCCAGCAGCGTAGGGGGGACAGGGGAGATGGAGACCCAGTACTTC
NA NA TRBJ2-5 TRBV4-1 CASAAKEETQYF TGCGCCAGCGCTGCAAAAGAGGAGACCCAGTACTTC
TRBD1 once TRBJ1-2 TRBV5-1 CASSLLRGRDGYTF TGCGCCAGCAGCTTGTTAAGGGGGCGTGATGGCTACACCTTC
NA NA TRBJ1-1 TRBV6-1 CASEEDLNTEAFF TGTGCCAGCGAAGAGGACTTGAACACTGAAGCTTTCTTT
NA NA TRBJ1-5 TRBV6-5 CASSYSEVQPQHF TGTGCCAGCAGTTACTCAGAAGTGCAGCCCCAGCATTTT
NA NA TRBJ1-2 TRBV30 CAWSPGGGYTF TGTGCCTGGAGTCCAGGAGGAGGCTACACCTTC
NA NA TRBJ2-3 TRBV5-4 CASSLAGLELGDTQYF TGTGCCAGCAGCTTGGCGGGTCTGGAACTCGGGGATACGCAGTATTTT
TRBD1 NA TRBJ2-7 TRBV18 CASSDREYEQYF TGTGCCAGCTCAGACAGGGAGTACGAGCAGTACTTC
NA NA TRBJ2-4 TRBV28 CASSPQRGRARDIQYF TGTGCCAGCAGCCCCCAAAGGGGCAGGGCGAGGGACATTCAGTACTTC
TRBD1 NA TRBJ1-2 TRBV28 CASSSGQGAKNGYTF TGTGCCAGCAGTTCAGGACAGGGGGCAAAGAATGGCTACACCTTC
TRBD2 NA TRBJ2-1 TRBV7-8 CASSKTSGRPLNEQFF TGTGCCAGCAGCAAGACTAGCGGGAGGCCCCTCAATGAGCAGTTCTTC
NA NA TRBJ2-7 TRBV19 CASSIDPDRRAIYEQYF TGTGCCAGTAGTATAGACCCCGACAGGAGGGCCATCTACGAGCAGTACTTC
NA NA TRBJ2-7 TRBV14 CASSQEDRSSYEQYF TGTGCCAGCAGCCAAGAAGACAGGAGCTCCTACGAGCAGTACTTC